These T cell receptor beta chains were read from a single sample in a study of shared T cell receptors in the human thymus. Data came from immunoSEQ multiplex PCR; TCRdb stores just in-frame clones and leaves some out. Of about 540,000 clones in the sample, roughly 74% were seen once. The same specimen was also included in a second study, on human thymus T cells.

The material sequenced was thymocytes. These receptors all come from a boy under three years old with a congenital heart defect. The CDR3 runs from the conserved cysteine through the conserved F or W. The D gene is left open where the match is weak.

v_gene	j_gene	d_gene	CDR3aa
TRBV28	TRBJ1-2	NA	CASSATQRPDGYTF
TRBV6-1	TRBJ2-5	TRBD2	CASSERTGGWETQYF
TRBV4-3	TRBJ2-3	NA	CASSRYWEPGTDTQYF
TRBV5-6	TRBJ2-3	NA	CASIGPPDTQYF
TRBV19	TRBJ2-5	NA	CASSIAVRGTQYF
TRBV15	TRBJ2-7	NA	CATSREEEGPPPLGSYEQYF
TRBV19	TRBJ1-1	NA	CASSADRSNTEAFF
TRBV11-2	TRBJ2-1	TRBD2	CASSLDLQREGLYNEQFF
TRBV11-2	TRBJ2-7	TRBD2	CASSWQAGGSYEQYF
TRBV11-3	TRBJ1-2	NA	CASSSPDSPHGYTF
TRBV4-3	TRBJ2-5	NA	CASSHRRGAKETQYF
TRBV19	TRBJ2-7	NA	CASRSTRGVYEQYF
TRBV28	TRBJ2-1	TRBD1	CASSLLGQGSYNEQFF
TRBV7-9	TRBJ1-4	NA	CASSPPGEKLFF
TRBV28	TRBJ2-7	TRBD2	CASTKGLAGYEQYF
TRBV14	TRBJ2-7	TRBD2	CASSQGGASGRANEQYF
TRBV6-5	TRBJ2-2	TRBD2	CASSYPAGEKTGELFF
TRBV4-1	TRBJ2-7	TRBD2	CASSQDQAGGGYEQYF
TRBV5-1	TRBJ2-1	NA	CASSADSYNEQFF
TRBV6-5	TRBJ1-2	NA	CASGRDGYTF
TRBV6-6	TRBJ1-2	NA	CATEGHETNYGYTF
TRBV10-2	TRBJ2-7	TRBD1	CASSESPGTGAYEQYF
TRBV5-1	TRBJ1-2	NA	CASSLAGLGGYTF
TRBV7-2	TRBJ2-5	NA	CASSPSGSGETQYF
TRBV6-1	TRBJ2-3	NA	CASNEPVPGDTQYF
TRBV10-3	TRBJ2-5	TRBD1	CAISESRVALPLTGGDETQYF
TRBV30	TRBJ1-2	TRBD1	CAWMREIDRAGGYTF
TRBV5-6	TRBJ2-3	TRBD2	CASSPGGDTQYF
TRBV4-3	TRBJ2-1	NA	CASSQEDGSNGRRLNEQFF
TRBV2	TRBJ2-7	TRBD2	CASRGTSGRYPSYEQYF
TRBV27	TRBJ2-7	TRBD2	CASRLAGSYEQYF
TRBV19	TRBJ2-3	NA	CASSMTANTDTQYF
TRBV11-2	TRBJ1-1	NA	CASSSWASNTEAFF
TRBV6-5	TRBJ1-1	NA	CASSYGGTEAFF
TRBV5-1	TRBJ2-7	TRBD1	CASSFGTGSYEQYF
TRBV11-3	TRBJ1-1	NA	CASSSVQGRSGSEAFF
TRBV30	TRBJ2-3	NA	CAWTRPFTDTQYF
TRBV29-1	TRBJ1-1	NA	CSLRQENITGTEAFF
TRBV15	TRBJ1-3	NA	CATSRAPPGRGNTIYF
TRBV5-6	TRBJ2-1	NA	CASSFRPWGTKGIYNEQFF
TRBV10-3	TRBJ2-7	TRBD1	CAISEEKRQGQQYF
TRBV5-1	TRBJ1-2	NA	CASSPGHQKTYGYTF
TRBV13	TRBJ2-1	NA	CASSRGGISYNEQFF
TRBV5-6	TRBJ1-4	NA	CASSLSGLDEKLFF
TRBV6-6	TRBJ2-7	NA	CASSYEPGVAYEQYF
TRBV23-1	TRBJ2-6	NA	CASSQPSGETGANVLTF
TRBV4-2	TRBJ1-2	NA	CASSRVGGRGLFQSGLRGYTF
TRBV14	TRBJ2-2	TRBD1	CASSPGTVNTGELFF
TRBV10-3	TRBJ2-3	TRBD2	CATLAGGPYTDTQYF
TRBV11-2	TRBJ2-7	TRBD2	CASQYTARLAGGYEQYF
TRBV5-1	TRBJ1-5	NA	CASSLGRDPNQPQHF
TRBV13	TRBJ2-5	TRBD1	CASSLTGGGETQYF
TRBV28	NA	TRBD2	CASSVIPTVAGGPYEQYF
TRBV11-2	TRBJ2-7	NA	CASTLRGLAYEQYF
TRBV5-6	TRBJ2-2	NA	CASSPFQAGNTGELFF